This T cell receptor beta chain was recovered during a study of low-dose radiotherapy and immunotherapy resistance in tumors. For the study at large: At a dose of 200 mg/m2, intravenous cyclophosphamide was given every two weeks, one day before radiation and immunotherapy.

Gene-specific TRAV and TRBV primers were used for first-strand cDNA, covering alpha and beta chains. For amplifying TCRs, the PCR ran for about 20 cycles with Phusion, which was used together with a constant-region primer and the adapter on the V primers. A single record per CDR3 protein comes from TCRdb applying MiXCR to the reads. The sample lists under 90,000 distinct CDR3 sequences; around 32% were seen once. The time point denotes: before trial treatment. Every donor was treated with nivolumab, ipilimumab, aspirin, low-dose cyclophosphamide and also low-dose radiotherapy. Those who qualified had advanced solid tumors (lacking tumor-infiltrating lymphocytes). The sample holds many counts of this clonotype. The clonotype comes from a female donor with ovarian cancer. Source: PBMCs, taken before treatment.

The CDR3 loop is CASSLGSTNTGELFF. In nucleotides, the CDR3 is TGTGCCAGCAGCCTAGGGTCAACGAACACCGGGGAGCTGTTTTTT. The chain carries TRBV3-1 and TRBJ2-2; D call uncertain. Germline-derived CDR1 and CDR2 are LGHDT and YNNKEL (reference sequence). This CDR3 contains 15 residues. The V gene lost 4 bases and the J gene lost 0 bases, with 9 bases spanning the gap.